This TCR beta chain originates from a study of blood T cell repertoires in COVID-19. About the study: PBMCs, B-cell-depleted T cells, or T cells were the source of the cDNA or gDNA that made up the material.

In germline, CDR1 is KGHSH, CDR2 LQKENI. CDR3 length: 15 residues. V was trimmed by 0 bases and J by 4 bases, leaving 10 bases between them. Data came from immunoSEQ multiplex PCR; TCRdb stores just in-frame clones and leaves some out. The sample records tens of thousands of clones, 86% being singletons. The TCR comes from a human donor in a cohort sampled during active COVID-19. The material sequenced was peripheral blood. J is TRBJ2-1 and V is TRBV18; a weak D match, TRBD1 (6 bases). CDR3: CASSPPGQGYNEQFF. In nucleotides, the CDR3 is TGTGCCAGCTCACCACCGGGGCAGGGGTACAATGAGCAGTTCTTC.